This is a list of T cell receptor beta chains from one sample in a study of neoadjuvant anti-PD-1 for oral cavity cancer. Profiling relied on immunoSEQ multiplex PCR, and the TCRdb table lists in-frame clones only, not all of them. The top ten clones hold just over 2.5% of a sample with about 61,000 clones, 79% of them seen once. The material was PBMCs, obtained before nivolumab (anti-PD-1) treatment. The receptor set was obtained from a person aged 40 to 85 with oral cavity squamous cell carcinoma. CDR3s include the opening cysteine and the closing phenylalanine or tryptophan. The D gene is left open where the match is weak. Expanded clones get a size class; other rows say once, few or many, or leave the size out.

j_gene: TRBJ1-3
abundance: .
v_gene: TRBV25-1
d_gene: .
CDR3aa: CASSETGIGNTIYF
CDR3nt: TGTGCCAGCAGTGAAACCGGGATAGGAAACACCATATATTTT

j_gene: TRBJ1-1
abundance: .
v_gene: TRBV5-4
d_gene: .
CDR3aa: CASSLVRANTEAFF
CDR3nt: TGTGCCAGCAGCTTGGTCAGGGCGAACACTGAAGCTTTCTTT

j_gene: TRBJ2-2
abundance: .
v_gene: TRBV28
d_gene: .
CDR3aa: CASSFRDHTGELFF
CDR3nt: TGTGCCAGCAGTTTCCGGGACCACACCGGGGAGCTGTTTTTT

j_gene: TRBJ2-5
abundance: .
v_gene: TRBV10-3
d_gene: .
CDR3aa: CATGRIQETQYF
CDR3nt: TGTGCCACTGGACGGATCCAAGAGACCCAGTACTTC

j_gene: TRBJ2-2
abundance: .
v_gene: TRBV15
d_gene: TRBD1
CDR3aa: CATSRTGGYANTGELFF
CDR3nt: TGTGCCACCAGCAGAACAGGGGGTTACGCGAACACCGGGGAGCTGTTTTTT

j_gene: TRBJ2-3
abundance: .
v_gene: TRBV5-1
d_gene: TRBD2
CDR3aa: CASSLGGLGTDTQYF
CDR3nt: TGCGCCAGCAGCTTGGGGGGACTAGGCACAGATACGCAGTATTTT

j_gene: TRBJ2-2
abundance: .
v_gene: TRBV27
d_gene: .
CDR3aa: CASRPLWLRLNTGELFF
CDR3nt: TGTGCCAGCAGGCCGCTTTGGCTGAGGCTAAACACCGGGGAGCTGTTTTTT

j_gene: TRBJ2-1
abundance: once
v_gene: TRBV7-6
d_gene: .
CDR3aa: CASSPFSRTDEQFF
CDR3nt: TGTGCCAGCAGCCCGTTCTCGCGGACGGATGAGCAGTTCTTC

j_gene: TRBJ2-1
abundance: .
v_gene: TRBV11-2
d_gene: TRBD2
CDR3aa: CASSIKVAGGPQNEQFF
CDR3nt: TGTGCCAGCAGCATTAAAGTAGCGGGAGGGCCTCAGAATGAGCAGTTCTTC

j_gene: TRBJ2-1
abundance: few
v_gene: TRBV28
d_gene: TRBD2
CDR3aa: CASSEAGVYNEQFF
CDR3nt: TGTGCCAGCAGCGAGGCGGGAGTATACAATGAGCAGTTCTTC

j_gene: TRBJ2-5
abundance: .
v_gene: TRBV7-8
d_gene: TRBD2
CDR3aa: CASSSGLAGGETQYF
CDR3nt: TGTGCCAGCAGCTCGGGACTAGCGGGAGGCGAGACCCAGTACTTC

j_gene: TRBJ2-3
abundance: .
v_gene: TRBV5-1
d_gene: .
CDR3aa: CASSPGSGSSTDTQYF
CDR3nt: TGCGCCAGCAGCCCGGGCAGCGGATCTAGCACAGATACGCAGTATTTT

j_gene: TRBJ2-7
abundance: .
v_gene: TRBV29-1
d_gene: .
CDR3aa: CSILRGGTRNYEQYF
CDR3nt: TGCAGCATCCTGAGAGGGGGGACTCGAAACTACGAGCAGTACTTC

j_gene: TRBJ1-2
abundance: .
v_gene: TRBV7-9
d_gene: .
CDR3aa: CASSQMQSGYTF
CDR3nt: TGTGCCAGCAGCCAAATGCAGAGCGGCTACACCTTC

j_gene: TRBJ1-1
abundance: .
v_gene: TRBV21-1
d_gene: .
CDR3aa: CASSKGGGNTEAFF
CDR3nt: TGTGCCAGCAGCAAAGGGGGCGGGAACACTGAAGCTTTCTTT

j_gene: TRBJ1-5
abundance: .
v_gene: TRBV27
d_gene: .
CDR3aa: CASSFQGFGNQPQHF
CDR3nt: TGTGCCAGCAGTTTCCAGGGTTTTGGAAATCAGCCCCAGCATTTT

j_gene: TRBJ1-4
abundance: .
v_gene: TRBV18
d_gene: .
CDR3aa: CASTPQATNEKLFF
CDR3nt: TGTGCCAGCACTCCACAAGCAACTAATGAAAAACTGTTTTTT

j_gene: TRBJ1-4
abundance: .
v_gene: TRBV7-2
d_gene: .
CDR3aa: CASSSHGQNEKLFF
CDR3nt: TGTGCCAGCAGCTCCCACGGCCAAAATGAAAAACTGTTTTTT

j_gene: TRBJ2-1
abundance: .
v_gene: TRBV7-9
d_gene: TRBD2
CDR3aa: CASQTSGSNEQFF
CDR3nt: TGTGCCAGCCAAACTAGCGGGAGCAATGAGCAGTTCTTC

j_gene: TRBJ2-1
abundance: .
v_gene: TRBV9
d_gene: .
CDR3aa: CASSVGAYLNNEQFF
CDR3nt: TGTGCCAGCAGCGTAGGGGCATACCTGAACAATGAGCAGTTCTTC

j_gene: TRBJ2-6
abundance: .
v_gene: TRBV6-5
d_gene: .
CDR3aa: CASSWEGANVLTF
CDR3nt: TGTGCCAGCAGTTGGGAAGGGGCCAACGTCCTGACTTTC

j_gene: TRBJ2-5
abundance: .
v_gene: TRBV5-4
d_gene: .
CDR3aa: CASSFGAHETQYF
CDR3nt: TGTGCCAGCAGCTTCGGGGCGCACGAGACCCAGTACTTC

j_gene: TRBJ1-2
abundance: .
v_gene: TRBV27
d_gene: .
CDR3aa: CASSLGRLYGYTF
CDR3nt: TGTGCCAGCAGTTTAGGACGGCTCTATGGCTACACCTTC

j_gene: TRBJ1-3
abundance: .
v_gene: TRBV30
d_gene: .
CDR3aa: CAWSGTDSGNTIYF
CDR3nt: TGTGCCTGGAGTGGTACAGACTCTGGAAACACCATATATTTT

j_gene: TRBJ1-5
abundance: .
v_gene: TRBV6-1
d_gene: TRBD1
CDR3aa: CASSRDRDNQPQHF
CDR3nt: TGTGCCAGCAGTCGGGACAGGGACAATCAGCCCCAGCATTTT

j_gene: TRBJ2-7
abundance: .
v_gene: TRBV9
d_gene: TRBD2
CDR3aa: CASSVGLAGLGYEQYF
CDR3nt: TGTGCCAGCAGCGTCGGACTAGCGGGCTTAGGCTACGAGCAGTACTTC

j_gene: TRBJ1-1
abundance: .
v_gene: TRBV5-1
d_gene: .
CDR3aa: CASSIVRDPNTEAFF
CDR3nt: TGCGCCAGCAGCATAGTCCGGGACCCGAACACTGAAGCTTTCTTT

j_gene: TRBJ2-1
abundance: .
v_gene: TRBV19
d_gene: .
CDR3aa: CASSSWGGNEQFF
CDR3nt: TGTGCCAGTAGCTCATGGGGTGGCAATGAGCAGTTCTTC

j_gene: TRBJ1-2
abundance: .
v_gene: TRBV9
d_gene: TRBD1
CDR3aa: CASSVAEGGNYGYTF
CDR3nt: TGTGCCAGCAGCGTAGCTGAAGGGGGCAACTATGGCTACACCTTC

j_gene: TRBJ2-7
abundance: .
v_gene: TRBV14
d_gene: TRBD1
CDR3aa: CASSRGQGGYEQYF
CDR3nt: TGTGCCAGCAGCCGCGGACAGGGGGGCTACGAGCAGTACTTC

j_gene: TRBJ1-2
abundance: once
v_gene: TRBV10-2
d_gene: TRBD1
CDR3aa: CASSESAGGRYGYTF
CDR3nt: TGCGCCAGCAGTGAGTCGGCAGGGGGAAGGTATGGCTACACCTTC

j_gene: TRBJ2-3
abundance: once
v_gene: TRBV4-1
d_gene: TRBD2
CDR3aa: CASRGREAGVTDTQYF
CDR3nt: TGCGCCAGCAGGGGAAGGGAAGCGGGGGTGACAGATACGCAGTATTTT

j_gene: TRBJ2-2
abundance: .
v_gene: TRBV14
d_gene: .
CDR3aa: CASSQDLTIPGTGELFF
CDR3nt: TGTGCCAGCAGCCAAGATTTGACCATTCCGGGCACCGGGGAGCTGTTTTTT

j_gene: TRBJ2-7
abundance: .
v_gene: TRBV5-1
d_gene: .
CDR3aa: CASSSRAGPYEQYF
CDR3nt: TGCGCCAGCAGCTCTCGGGCCGGACCGTACGAGCAGTACTTC

j_gene: TRBJ1-5
abundance: .
v_gene: TRBV6-1
d_gene: .
CDR3aa: CASSEQVFYSNQPQHF
CDR3nt: TGTGCCAGCAGTGAACAAGTTTTTTATAGCAATCAGCCCCAGCATTTT

j_gene: TRBJ2-3
abundance: .
v_gene: TRBV7-3
d_gene: .
CDR3aa: CASSLLAVPTDTQYF
CDR3nt: TGTGCCAGCAGCTTGTTAGCGGTACCCACAGATACGCAGTATTTT

j_gene: TRBJ1-1
abundance: .
v_gene: TRBV28
d_gene: .
CDR3aa: CASSLHSVPGWSAMNTEAFF
CDR3nt: TGTGCCAGCAGTTTACATAGCGTGCCAGGGTGGTCGGCTATGAACACTGAAGCTTTCTTT

j_gene: TRBJ2-7
abundance: .
v_gene: TRBV5-1
d_gene: TRBD2
CDR3aa: CASSLGAGGEQYF
CDR3nt: TGCGCCAGCAGCCTAGGGGCCGGGGGGGAGCAGTACTTC

j_gene: TRBJ2-2
abundance: .
v_gene: TRBV28
d_gene: .
CDR3aa: CASSLRTGELFF
CDR3nt: TGTGCCAGCAGTTTAAGGACCGGGGAGCTGTTTTTT

j_gene: TRBJ2-7
abundance: .
v_gene: TRBV29-1
d_gene: TRBD1
CDR3aa: CSASGTGGYEQYF
CDR3nt: TGCAGCGCCTCCGGGACAGGGGGCTACGAGCAGTACTTC

j_gene: TRBJ1-5
abundance: few
v_gene: TRBV18
d_gene: .
CDR3aa: CASSPPGSWAVGDIKPQHF
CDR3nt: TGTGCCAGCTCACCACCAGGCAGCTGGGCGGTAGGGGATATAAAACCCCAGCATTTT

j_gene: TRBJ1-2
abundance: .
v_gene: TRBV7-9
d_gene: TRBD1
CDR3aa: CASSRDSYGYTF
CDR3nt: TGTGCCAGCAGCCGGGACAGTTATGGCTACACCTTC

j_gene: TRBJ2-7
abundance: .
v_gene: TRBV4-1
d_gene: TRBD2
CDR3aa: CASSQDGGSYYEQYF
CDR3nt: TGCGCCAGCAGCCAAGATGGCGGGAGCTACTACGAGCAGTACTTC

j_gene: TRBJ2-1
abundance: .
v_gene: TRBV14
d_gene: TRBD2
CDR3aa: CASSQLAGGYNEQFF
CDR3nt: TGTGCCAGCAGCCAGCTAGCGGGGGGTTACAATGAGCAGTTCTTC

j_gene: TRBJ2-5
abundance: .
v_gene: TRBV28
d_gene: .
CDR3aa: CASSFPALETQYF
CDR3nt: TGTGCCAGCAGTTTCCCTGCCTTGGAGACCCAGTACTTC

j_gene: TRBJ1-4
abundance: .
v_gene: TRBV15
d_gene: .
CDR3aa: CATSSLNEKLFF
CDR3nt: TGTGCCACCAGCAGCTTGAATGAAAAACTGTTTTTT

j_gene: TRBJ2-7
abundance: once
v_gene: TRBV10-3
d_gene: TRBD2
CDR3aa: CAISAGSGGAYEQYF
CDR3nt: TGTGCCATCAGTGCGGGTAGCGGGGGGGCCTACGAGCAGTACTTC

j_gene: TRBJ1-4
abundance: few
v_gene: TRBV5-1
d_gene: TRBD1
CDR3aa: CASSPRRTGGSEKLFF
CDR3nt: TGCGCCAGCAGCCCTCGTCGGACAGGGGGCAGCGAAAAACTGTTTTTT

j_gene: TRBJ2-2
abundance: .
v_gene: TRBV5-1
d_gene: .
CDR3aa: CASIPPTGEAGELFF
CDR3nt: TGCGCCAGCATCCCACCCACAGGGGAGGCCGGGGAGCTGTTTTTT

j_gene: TRBJ2-1
abundance: .
v_gene: TRBV7-3
d_gene: .
CDR3aa: CASSEAGLSYNEQFF
CDR3nt: TGTGCCAGCAGCGAGGCGGGCCTCTCCTACAATGAGCAGTTCTTC

j_gene: TRBJ2-7
abundance: .
v_gene: TRBV11-3
d_gene: .
CDR3aa: CASSPGPSYEQYF
CDR3nt: TGTGCCAGCAGCCCGGGGCCCTCCTACGAGCAGTACTTC

j_gene: TRBJ1-5
abundance: .
v_gene: TRBV10-2
d_gene: TRBD1
CDR3aa: CASSEGRGRRSNQPQHF
CDR3nt: TGCGCCAGCAGTGAGGGCAGGGGGCGACGCAGCAATCAGCCCCAGCATTTT